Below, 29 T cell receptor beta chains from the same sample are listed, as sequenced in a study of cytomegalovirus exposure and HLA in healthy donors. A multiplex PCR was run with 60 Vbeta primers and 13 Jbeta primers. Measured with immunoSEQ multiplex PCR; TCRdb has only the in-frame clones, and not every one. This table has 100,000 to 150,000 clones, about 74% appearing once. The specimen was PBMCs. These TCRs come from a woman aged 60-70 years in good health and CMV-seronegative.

As DNA, the CDR3 is TGTGCCAGTAGTTTGGCAGGGGTTGGTACTAATGAAAAACTGTTTTTT. This codes for CASSLAGVGTNEKLFF. The chain couples TRBV19 to TRBJ1-4; D perhaps matches TRBD1 (6 bases). The V end was cut by 5 bases, the J end by 2 bases, with 15 bases between. The CDR3 spans 16 residues. Germline-derived CDR1 and CDR2 are LNHDA and SQIVND (reference sequence).

The CDR3 region has the DNA TGTGCCAGCAGCGTAGCGGGGGGGCCCTCTCGAGAGACCCAGTACTTC. Amino acids: CASSVAGGPSRETQYF. The chain is built from TRBV9 and TRBJ2-5, with 8 bases matching TRBD2. The CDR3 has 16 residues. Per the germline V gene, CDR1 is SGDLS and CDR2 is YYNGEE. J lost 4 bases, V lost 0 bases, and 8 bases had no gene match.

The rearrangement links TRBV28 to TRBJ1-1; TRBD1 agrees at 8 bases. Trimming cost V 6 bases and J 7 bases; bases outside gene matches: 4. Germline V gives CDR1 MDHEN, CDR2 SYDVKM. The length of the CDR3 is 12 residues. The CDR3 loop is CASRPDRVEAFF. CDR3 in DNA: TGTGCCAGCAGGCCGGACAGGGTTGAAGCTTTCTTT.

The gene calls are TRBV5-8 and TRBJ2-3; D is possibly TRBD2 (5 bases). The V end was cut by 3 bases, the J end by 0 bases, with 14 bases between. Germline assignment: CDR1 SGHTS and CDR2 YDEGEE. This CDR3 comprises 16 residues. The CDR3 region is CASSSTGGFSTDTQYF. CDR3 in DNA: TGTGCCAGCAGCTCCACTGGCGGGTTTAGCACAGATACGCAGTATTTT.

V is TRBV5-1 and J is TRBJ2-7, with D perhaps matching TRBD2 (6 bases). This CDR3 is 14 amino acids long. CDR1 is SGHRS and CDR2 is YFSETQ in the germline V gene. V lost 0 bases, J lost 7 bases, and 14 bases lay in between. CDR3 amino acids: CASSLGDSPREQYF. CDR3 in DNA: TGCGCCAGCAGCTTGGGGGACTCCCCCAGGGAGCAGTACTTC.

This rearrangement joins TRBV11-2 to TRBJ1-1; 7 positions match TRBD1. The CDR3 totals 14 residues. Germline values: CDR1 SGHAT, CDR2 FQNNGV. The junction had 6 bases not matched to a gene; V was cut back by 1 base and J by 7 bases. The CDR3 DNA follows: TGTGCCAGCAGCTTAGTGGGCGGACAGGATGAAGCTTTCTTT. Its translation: CASSLVGGQDEAFF.

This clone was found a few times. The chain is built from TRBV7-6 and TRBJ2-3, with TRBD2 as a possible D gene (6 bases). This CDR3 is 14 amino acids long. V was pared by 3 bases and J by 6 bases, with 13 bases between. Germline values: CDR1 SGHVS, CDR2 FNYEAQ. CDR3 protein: CASSFGTLRDTQYF. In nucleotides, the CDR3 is TGTGCCAGCAGCTTTGGGACTCTCAGGGATACGCAGTATTTT.

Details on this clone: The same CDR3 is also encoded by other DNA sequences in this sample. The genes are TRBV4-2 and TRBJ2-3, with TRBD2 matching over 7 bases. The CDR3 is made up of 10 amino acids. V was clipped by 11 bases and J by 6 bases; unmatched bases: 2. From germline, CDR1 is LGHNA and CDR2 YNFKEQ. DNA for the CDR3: TGTGCCTCCGGGGGGGATACGCAGTATTTT. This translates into CASGGDTQYF.

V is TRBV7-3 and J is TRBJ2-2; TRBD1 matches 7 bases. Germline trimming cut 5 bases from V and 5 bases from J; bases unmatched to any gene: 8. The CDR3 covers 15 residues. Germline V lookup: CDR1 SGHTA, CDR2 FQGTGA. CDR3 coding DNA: TGTGCCAGCAGCGAAGGGGGCTTTAGTACCGGGGAGCTGTTTTTT. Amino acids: CASSEGGFSTGELFF.

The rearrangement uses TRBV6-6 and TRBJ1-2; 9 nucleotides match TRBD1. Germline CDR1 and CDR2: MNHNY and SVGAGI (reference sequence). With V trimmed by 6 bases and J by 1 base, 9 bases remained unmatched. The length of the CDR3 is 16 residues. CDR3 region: CASRHPGTGSNYGYTF. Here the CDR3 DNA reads TGTGCCAGCAGACATCCCGGGACAGGGAGTAACTATGGCTACACCTTC.

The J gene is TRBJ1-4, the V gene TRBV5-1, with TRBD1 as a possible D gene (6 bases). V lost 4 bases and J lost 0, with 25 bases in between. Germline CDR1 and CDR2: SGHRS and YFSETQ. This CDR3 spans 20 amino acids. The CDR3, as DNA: TGCGCCAGCAGCCTTCGACCTTGGACAGAAAGACCTTCAACTAATGAAAAACTGTTTTTT. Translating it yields CASSLRPWTERPSTNEKLFF. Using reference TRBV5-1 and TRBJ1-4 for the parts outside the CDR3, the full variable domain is KAGVTQTPRYLIKTRGQQVTLSCSPISGHRSVSWYQQTPGQGLQFLFEYFSETQRNKGNFPGRFSGRQFSNSRSEMNVSTLELGDSALYLCASSLRPWTERPSTNEKLFFGSGTQLSVL.

CDR3 region: CAWRGQPNTEAFF. The CDR3 coding sequence is TGTGCCTGGCGGGGACAGCCGAACACTGAAGCTTTCTTT. The chain combines TRBV30 with TRBJ1-1; 7 bases are shared with TRBD1. V shed 5 bases, J shed 1 base, and the junction held 4 bases outside the gene matches. The CDR3 loop spans 13 amino acids. Germline lookup yields CDR1 GTSNPN and CDR2 SVGIG (reference sequence).

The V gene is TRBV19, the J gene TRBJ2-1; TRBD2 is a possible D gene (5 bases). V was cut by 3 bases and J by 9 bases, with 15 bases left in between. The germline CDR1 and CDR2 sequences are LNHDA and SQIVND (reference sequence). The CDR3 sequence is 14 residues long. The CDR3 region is CASSISGSRSEQFF. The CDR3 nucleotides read TGTGCCAGTAGTATTAGTGGGAGTAGGAGTGAGCAGTTCTTC.

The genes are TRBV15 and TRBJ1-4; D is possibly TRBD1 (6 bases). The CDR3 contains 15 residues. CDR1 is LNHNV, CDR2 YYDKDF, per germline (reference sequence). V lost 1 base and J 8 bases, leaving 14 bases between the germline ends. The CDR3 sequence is CATSRAGEGEEKLFF. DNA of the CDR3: TGTGCCACCAGCAGAGCTGGAGAGGGGGAAGAAAAACTGTTTTTT.

CDR3 DNA sequence: TGTGCCAGCAGCTTAGTCCTAGCGGGGGGGACAGATACGCAGTATTTT. Translating it yields CASSLVLAGGTDTQYF. The genes are TRBV11-2 and TRBJ2-3; 12 bases line up with TRBD2. The V segment lost 1 base and the J segment 3 bases; nucleotides outside the gene matches: 2. This CDR3 has 16 residues. Germline V gene lookup returns CDR1 SGHAT and CDR2 FQNNGV.

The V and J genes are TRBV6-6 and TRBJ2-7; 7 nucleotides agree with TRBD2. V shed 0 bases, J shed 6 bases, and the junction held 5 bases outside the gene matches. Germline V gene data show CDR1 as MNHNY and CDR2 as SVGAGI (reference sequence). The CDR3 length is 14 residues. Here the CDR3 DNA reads TGTGCCAGCAGTTACTCACGGGGGGAGAGCGAGCAGTACTTC. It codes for CASSYSRGESEQYF.

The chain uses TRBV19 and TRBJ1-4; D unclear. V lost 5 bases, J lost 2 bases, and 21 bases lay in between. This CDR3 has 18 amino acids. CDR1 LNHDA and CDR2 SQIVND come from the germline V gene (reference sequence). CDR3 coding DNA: TGTGCCAGTAGTGTTATTTCGCGGGGTCGAGGGACTAATGAAAAACTGTTTTTT. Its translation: CASSVISRGRGTNEKLFF.

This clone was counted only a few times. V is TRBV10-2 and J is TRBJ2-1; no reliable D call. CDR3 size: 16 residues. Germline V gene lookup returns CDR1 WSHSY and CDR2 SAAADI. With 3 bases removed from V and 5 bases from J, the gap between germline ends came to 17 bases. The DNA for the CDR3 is TGCGCCAGCAGTGATTCGGTGGCGGAGAATGACAATGAGCAGTTCTTC. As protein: CASSDSVAENDNEQFF.

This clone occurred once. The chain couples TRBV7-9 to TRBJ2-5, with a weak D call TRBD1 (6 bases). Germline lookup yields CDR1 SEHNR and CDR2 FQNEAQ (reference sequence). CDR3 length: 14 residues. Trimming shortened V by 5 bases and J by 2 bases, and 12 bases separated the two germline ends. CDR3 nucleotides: TGTGCCAGCAGCGAACAGGGTTGGCAAGAGACCCAGTACTTC. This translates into CASSEQGWQETQYF.

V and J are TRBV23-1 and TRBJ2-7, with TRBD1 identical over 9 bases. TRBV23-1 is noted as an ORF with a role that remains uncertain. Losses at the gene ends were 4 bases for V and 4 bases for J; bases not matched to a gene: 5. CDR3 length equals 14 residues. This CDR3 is CASSPRDREYEQYF. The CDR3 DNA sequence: TGCGCCAGCAGTCCCCGGGACAGGGAGTACGAGCAGTACTTC.

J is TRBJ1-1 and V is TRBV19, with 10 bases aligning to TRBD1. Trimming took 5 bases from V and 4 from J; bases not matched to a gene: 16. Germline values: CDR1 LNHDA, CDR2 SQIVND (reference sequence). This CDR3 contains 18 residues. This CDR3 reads CASSPRQGASLGGTEAFF. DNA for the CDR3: TGTGCCAGTAGTCCTCGACAGGGGGCGAGCTTAGGGGGCACTGAAGCTTTCTTT.

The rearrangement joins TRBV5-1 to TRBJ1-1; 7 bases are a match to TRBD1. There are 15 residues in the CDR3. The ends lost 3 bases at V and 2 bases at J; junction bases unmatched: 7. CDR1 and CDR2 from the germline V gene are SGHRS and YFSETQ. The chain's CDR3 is CASSSRGLDNTEAFF. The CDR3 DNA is TGCGCCAGCAGCTCCAGGGGGTTGGATAACACTGAAGCTTTCTTT.

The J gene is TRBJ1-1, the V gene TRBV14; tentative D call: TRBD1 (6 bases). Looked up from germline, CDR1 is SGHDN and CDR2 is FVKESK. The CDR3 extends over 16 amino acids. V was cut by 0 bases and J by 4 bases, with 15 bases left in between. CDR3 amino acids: CASSQDGAGAVTEAFF. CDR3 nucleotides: TGTGCCAGCAGCCAAGATGGCGCGGGGGCAGTCACTGAAGCTTTCTTT.

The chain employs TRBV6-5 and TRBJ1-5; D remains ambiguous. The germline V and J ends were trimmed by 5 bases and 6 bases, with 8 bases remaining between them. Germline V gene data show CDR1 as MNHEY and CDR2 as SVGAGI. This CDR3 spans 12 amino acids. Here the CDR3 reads CASSTSGQPQHF. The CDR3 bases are TGTGCCAGCAGTACGTCCGGTCAGCCCCAGCATTTT.

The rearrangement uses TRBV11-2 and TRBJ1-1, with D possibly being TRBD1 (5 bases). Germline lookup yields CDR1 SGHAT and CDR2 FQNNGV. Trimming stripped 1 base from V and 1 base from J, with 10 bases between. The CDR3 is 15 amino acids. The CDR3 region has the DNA TGTGCCAGCAGCTTAGTCAGGGCAACGAACACTGAAGCTTTCTTT. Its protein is CASSLVRATNTEAFF.

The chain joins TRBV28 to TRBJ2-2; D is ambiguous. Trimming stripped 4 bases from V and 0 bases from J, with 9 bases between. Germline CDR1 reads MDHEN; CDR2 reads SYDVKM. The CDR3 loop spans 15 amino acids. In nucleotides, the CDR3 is TGTGCCAGCAGTTCCCCCCCAACGAACACCGGGGAGCTGTTTTTT. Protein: CASSSPPTNTGELFF.

CDR3 loop: CASSATRTSSGTSGRTTQYF. Written as DNA, the CDR3 is TGTGCCAGCAGCGCAACCCGCACCAGTTCCGGGACTAGCGGGAGGACTACGCAGTATTTT. The V call is TRBV9, the J call TRBJ2-3; 15 nucleotides line up with TRBD2. The CDR3 runs to 20 residues. V dropped 3 bases and J dropped 8; count of bases not matched to a gene: 19. CDR1 and CDR2 from the germline V gene are SGDLS and YYNGEE.

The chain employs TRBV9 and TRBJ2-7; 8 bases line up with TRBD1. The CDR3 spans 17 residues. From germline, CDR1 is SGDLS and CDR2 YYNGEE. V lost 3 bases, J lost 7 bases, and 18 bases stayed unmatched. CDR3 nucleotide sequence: TGTGCCAGCAGCGCGGACCCACGGACAGGGTTATTGAGGGAGCAGTACTTC. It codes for CASSADPRTGLLREQYF.

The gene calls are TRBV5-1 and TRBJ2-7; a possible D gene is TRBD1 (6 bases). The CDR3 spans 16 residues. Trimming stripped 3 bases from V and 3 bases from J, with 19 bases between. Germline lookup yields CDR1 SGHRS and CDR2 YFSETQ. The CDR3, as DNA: TGCGCCAGCAGCTCACCTGGCACAGGGAAAAACTACGAGCAGTACTTC. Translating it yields CASSSPGTGKNYEQYF.